Shown below are 27 T cell receptor beta chains from a single sample sequenced in a study of early stage breast cancer tumors. The assay was immunoSEQ multiplex PCR, and TCRdb's table has in-frame clones only and misses some. The sample has some 47,000 clones; roughly 80% are singletons. The specimen sequenced was blood. All receptors come from a person aged 45-60 years with breast cancer.

The V gene is TRBV7-9, the J gene TRBJ1-2, with a tentative D call TRBD1 (6 bases). This CDR3 contains 13 residues. CDR1 and CDR2 from the germline V gene are SEHNR and FQNEAQ (reference sequence). Trimming took 4 bases from V and 6 from J, leaving 12 bases between them. The CDR3 loop is CASSSTGSNGYTF. The CDR3 nucleotides read TGTGCCAGCAGCTCCACAGGGAGTAATGGCTACACCTTC.

The J gene is TRBJ2-5, the V gene TRBV6-6; D assignment may be TRBD1 or TRBD2 (5 bases each). Germline CDR1 reads MNHNY; CDR2 reads SVGAGI (reference sequence). The CDR3 covers 13 residues. Trimming stripped 8 bases from V and 5 bases from J, with 15 bases between. CDR3 region: CASLRDPGETQYF. The CDR3 DNA sequence: TGTGCCAGCCTCCGGGACCCGGGCGAGACCCAGTACTTC.

V and J are TRBV5-6 and TRBJ1-6; no reliable D call. The germline V gene encodes CDR1 SGHDT and CDR2 YYEEEE. The CDR3 has 12 amino acids. V was trimmed by 1 base and J by 7 bases, leaving 3 bases between them. CDR3: CASSLTNSPLHF. Written as DNA, the CDR3 is TGTGCCAGCAGCTTGACAAATTCACCCCTCCACTTT.

CDR3 protein: CASRTYRGNQPQHF. As DNA, the CDR3 is TGTGCCAGCAGGACTTACAGGGGGAATCAGCCCCAGCATTTT. The J gene is TRBJ1-5, the V gene TRBV5-8; 8 nucleotides align to TRBD1. Losses at the gene ends were 5 bases for V and 4 bases for J; bases not matched to a gene: 5. This CDR3 has 14 residues. From germline, CDR1 is SGHTS and CDR2 YDEGEE.

CDR3 sequence (DNA): TGTGCCAGTTCCAAGTGGCGGGGAGACAATGAGCAGTTCTTC. Protein product: CASSKWRGDNEQFF. The chain joins TRBV14 to TRBJ2-1; TRBD2 is a possible D gene (6 bases). V lost 9 bases and J 5 bases, leaving 17 bases between the germline ends. The CDR3 runs to 14 residues. Germline lookup yields CDR1 SGHDN and CDR2 FVKESK.

The chain uses TRBV11-2 and TRBJ2-5; D call uncertain. Germline CDR1 is SGHAT and CDR2 is FQNNGV. The CDR3 length is 13 residues. V dropped 5 bases and J dropped 4 bases, with 11 bases sitting between them. CDR3 coding DNA: TGTGCCAGCAGCAGGGTTTTGCTAGAGACCCAGTACTTC. Protein sequence: CASSRVLLETQYF.

This clone is a singleton in its sample. V gene TRBV6-5 combines with J gene TRBJ1-2; no definite D call. The germline V and J ends were trimmed by 0 bases and 7 bases, with 9 bases remaining between them. The length of the CDR3 is 13 residues. Germline values: CDR1 MNHEY, CDR2 SVGAGI. CDR3: CASSYSQRGGYTF. The CDR3 DNA is TGTGCCAGCAGTTACTCACAGAGAGGTGGCTACACCTTC.

The genes are TRBV19 and TRBJ1-5, with a tentative D call TRBD1 (5 bases). This CDR3 spans 12 amino acids. Germline CDR1 and CDR2: LNHDA and SQIVND (reference sequence). Trimming took off 3 bases at V and 7 bases at J, with 7 bases between the two ends. In nucleotides, the CDR3 is TGTGCCAGTAGTATCTGGGGGCAGCCCCAGCATTTT. Protein: CASSIWGQPQHF.

The chain links TRBV15 to TRBJ2-1; possible D gene TRBD1, 5 bases. Germline V gives CDR1 LNHNV, CDR2 YYDKDF (reference sequence). The CDR3 runs to 15 residues. V was trimmed by 5 bases and J by 0 bases, leaving 11 bases between them. The CDR3 spells CATSFRASSYNEQFF. CDR3 bases: TGTGCCACCAGCTTCAGGGCTAGCTCCTACAATGAGCAGTTCTTC.

The V call is TRBV5-1, the J call TRBJ2-5; D not resolved. Deletions cut 4 bases from V and 2 bases from J, with 18 bases between. This CDR3 region has 16 residues. Germline CDR1 and CDR2: SGHRS and YFSETQ. The CDR3 region has the DNA TGCGCCAGCAGCAGTGGAGCCCCTACCGGTCAAGAGACCCAGTACTTC. Translation gives CASSSGAPTGQETQYF.

V and J are TRBV5-4 and TRBJ2-1; TRBD2 matches at 12 bases. Germline CDR1 SGHNT, CDR2 YYREEE (reference sequence). V lost 4 bases to trimming and J lost 9 bases; unmatched junction nucleotides: 11. The CDR3 runs to 16 residues. The CDR3 region has the DNA TGTGCCAGCAGCCGATCTAGCGGGGGGGCCATTGGTGAGCAGTTCTTC. It specifies CASSRSSGGAIGEQFF.

The chain links TRBV28 to TRBJ1-5; TRBD1 is a possible D gene (5 bases). Germline CDR1 MDHEN, CDR2 SYDVKM. V was clipped by 7 bases and J by 3 bases, with 22 bases between them. This CDR3 has 17 residues. In DNA, the CDR3 is TGTGCCAGCACCTCCTCCGGGAGCGGAGGGGACAATCAGCCCCAGCATTTT. This sequence encodes CASTSSGSGGDNQPQHF. Complete variable domain (other parts from reference TRBV28 and TRBJ1-5): DVKVTQSSRYLVKRTGEKVFLECVQDMDHENMFWYRQDPGLGLRLIYFSYDVKMKEKGDIPEGYSVSREKKERFSLILESASTNQTSMYLCASTSSGSGGDNQPQHFGDGTRLSIL.

J is TRBJ1-2 and V is TRBV29-1, with D unclear. V was cut by 4 bases and J by 4 bases, with 16 bases left in between. CDR1 and CDR2 (germline): SQVTM, ANQGSEA. The CDR3 is made up of 14 amino acids. The CDR3 sequence: CSVVSQLRGYGYTF. The CDR3 nucleotides are TGCAGCGTTGTATCACAACTTCGAGGCTATGGCTACACCTTC.

The rearrangement links TRBV19 to TRBJ1-1; possibly TRBD1 for D (6 bases). Trimming took off 10 bases at V and 5 bases at J, with 17 bases between the two ends. The germline V gene has CDR1 LNHDA and CDR2 SQIVND (reference sequence). This CDR3 has 13 amino acids. CDR3 coding DNA: TGTGCCACCCAACAGGGACCGGGGACTGAAGCTTTCTTT. Its translation: CATQQGPGTEAFF.

In DNA, the CDR3 is TGTGCCAGCAGCCAAGGACAGGGCGCTAACTATGGCTACACCTTC. It specifies CASSQGQGANYGYTF. The chain is built from TRBV5-4 and TRBJ1-2; 8 bases match TRBD1. This CDR3 region has 15 residues. In germline, CDR1 is SGHNT, CDR2 YYREEE (reference sequence). J was trimmed by 0 bases and V by 4 bases; bases with no gene match: 5.

The chain is built from TRBV4-1 and TRBJ2-1, with D hard to call. V was clipped by 0 bases and J by 3 bases, with 12 bases between them. This CDR3 is built from 16 residues. Germline CDR1 and CDR2: MGHRA and YSYEKL. CDR3 loop: CASSQDSDTNYNEQFF. CDR3 nucleotides: TGCGCCAGCAGCCAAGATAGTGACACCAACTACAATGAGCAGTTCTTC.

This clone came up a few times. The chain combines TRBV14 with TRBJ2-2; 12 bases match TRBD2. This CDR3 contains 15 residues. The germline CDR1 and CDR2 sequences are SGHDN and FVKESK. J lost 5 bases, V lost 4 bases, and 2 bases had no gene match. CDR3 nucleotide sequence: TGTGCCAGCAGCCGACTAGCGGGAGCGACCGGGGAGCTGTTTTTT. Protein sequence: CASSRLAGATGELFF.

The rearrangement joins TRBV5-6 to TRBJ1-1; D ambiguous. CDR1 and CDR2 from the germline V gene are SGHDT and YYEEEE. The CDR3 is made up of 12 amino acids. V was trimmed by 0 bases and J by 10 bases, leaving 10 bases between them. The CDR3 region has the DNA TGTGCCAGCAGCTTGGTTGGCATAGGAGCTTTCTTT. This translates into CASSLVGIGAFF.

The chain recombines TRBV7-2 with TRBJ2-7, with 7 bases identical to TRBD1. The CDR3 extends over 12 amino acids. CDR1 and CDR2 from the germline V gene are SGHTA and FQGNSA. V dropped 3 bases and J dropped 6; count of bases not matched to a gene: 2. DNA of the CDR3: TGTGCCAGCAGCTTGGGACAGACCGAGCAGTACTTC. As protein: CASSLGQTEQYF. The full variable domain, in which reference TRBV7-2 and TRBJ2-7 provide the parts outside the CDR3, is GAGVSQSPSNKVTEKGKDVELRCDPISGHTALYWYRQSLGQGLEFLIYFQGNSAPDKSGLPSDRFSAERTGGSVSTLTIQRTQQEDSAVYLCASSLGQTEQYFGPGTRLTVT.

The chain combines TRBV7-2 with TRBJ1-1; a weak D match, TRBD1 (5 bases). The V and J ends lost 5 bases and 4 bases respectively, with 14 bases between them. Germline V lookup: CDR1 SGHTA, CDR2 FQGNSA. The CDR3 totals 14 residues. The CDR3 sequence is CASSEGAGSTEAFF. CDR3 in DNA: TGTGCCAGCAGCGAAGGGGCTGGGAGCACTGAAGCTTTCTTT.

The chain carries TRBV7-2 and TRBJ1-4; D may be TRBD1 (5 bases). The germline CDR1 and CDR2 sequences are SGHTA and FQGNSA. This CDR3 has 13 amino acids. The germline V and J ends were trimmed by 7 bases and 8 bases, with 14 bases remaining between them. The CDR3 loop reads CASNRGGVEKLFF. CDR3 coding DNA: TGTGCCAGCAACCGGGGCGGGGTCGAAAAACTGTTTTTT. Drawing the rest from reference TRBV7-2 and TRBJ1-4, the complete variable domain is GAGVSQSPSNKVTEKGKDVELRCDPISGHTALYWYRQSLGQGLEFLIYFQGNSAPDKSGLPSDRFSAERTGGSVSTLTIQRTQQEDSAVYLCASNRGGVEKLFFGSGTQLSVL.

The rearrangement links TRBV30 to TRBJ2-2; no firm D call. CDR1 and CDR2 (germline): GTSNPN, SVGIG (reference sequence). Deletions cut 0 bases from V and 1 base from J, with 9 bases between. The CDR3 contains 15 residues. The chain's CDR3 is CAWSVRPRNTGELFF. DNA for the CDR3: TGTGCCTGGAGTGTCCGGCCACGGAACACCGGGGAGCTGTTTTTT.

This clone came up once. V usage is TRBV5-5 and J usage is TRBJ1-6; 11 bases align to TRBD1. The length of the CDR3 is 15 residues. With 4 bases clipped from V and 5 bases from J, the junction kept 2 bases outside the gene matches. Germline V gene data show CDR1 as SGHKS and CDR2 as YYEKEE (reference sequence). CDR3 sequence reads: CASSGQGADNSPLHF. In DNA, the CDR3 is TGTGCCAGCAGCGGACAGGGGGCTGATAATTCACCCCTCCACTTT. The variable domain in full, completed from reference TRBV5-5 and TRBJ1-6, reads DAGVTQSPTHLIKTRGQQVTLRCSPISGHKSVSWYQQVLGQGPQFIFQYYEKEERGRGNFPDRFSARQFPNYSSELNVNALLLGDSALYLCASSGQGADNSPLHFGNGTRLTVT.

The chain couples TRBV7-2 to TRBJ2-5; unclear D gene. Trimming pared 5 bases from V and 2 bases from J, leaving 9 bases between. The length of the CDR3 is 13 residues. Per germline, CDR1 SGHTA and CDR2 FQGNSA. The DNA for the CDR3 is TGTGCCAGCAGCCCCTCGGAACAAGAGACCCAGTACTTC. Its protein product is CASSPSEQETQYF.

The V call is TRBV4-1, the J call TRBJ2-3; 7 nucleotides agree with TRBD2. Germline CDR1 is MGHRA and CDR2 is YSYEKL. There are 15 residues in the CDR3. V shed 4 bases and J 0 bases; nucleotides not matched to a gene: 4. The CDR3 region is CASSPSGLSTDTQYF. The CDR3 DNA reads TGCGCCAGCAGCCCTAGCGGTCTCAGCACAGATACGCAGTATTTT.

This clone was recorded only once. This chain uses TRBV12-5 with TRBJ2-2; 8 bases align to TRBD1. This CDR3 is built from 18 residues. CDR1 is LGHNT and CDR2 is FRNRAP in the germline V gene. After removal of 5 bases from V and 6 bases from J, the junction contained 17 bases not matched to a gene. CDR3 DNA: TGTGCTAGTGGTCCGGACGGGACAGGAGGACCTAGCGCCGGGGAGCTGTTTTTT. Residues: CASGPDGTGGPSAGELFF.

This rearrangement joins TRBV15 to TRBJ2-1; TRBD1 might be the D (6 bases). Germline loops: CDR1 LNHNV, CDR2 YYDKDF (reference sequence). CDR3 length equals 17 residues. Between the trimmed V and J ends, which lost 2 bases and 0 bases, there was a span of 14 bases. The CDR3 coding sequence is TGTGCCACCAGCAGAAGTCGGACAGCGAGCTCCTACAATGAGCAGTTCTTC. Encoded protein: CATSRSRTASSYNEQFF.